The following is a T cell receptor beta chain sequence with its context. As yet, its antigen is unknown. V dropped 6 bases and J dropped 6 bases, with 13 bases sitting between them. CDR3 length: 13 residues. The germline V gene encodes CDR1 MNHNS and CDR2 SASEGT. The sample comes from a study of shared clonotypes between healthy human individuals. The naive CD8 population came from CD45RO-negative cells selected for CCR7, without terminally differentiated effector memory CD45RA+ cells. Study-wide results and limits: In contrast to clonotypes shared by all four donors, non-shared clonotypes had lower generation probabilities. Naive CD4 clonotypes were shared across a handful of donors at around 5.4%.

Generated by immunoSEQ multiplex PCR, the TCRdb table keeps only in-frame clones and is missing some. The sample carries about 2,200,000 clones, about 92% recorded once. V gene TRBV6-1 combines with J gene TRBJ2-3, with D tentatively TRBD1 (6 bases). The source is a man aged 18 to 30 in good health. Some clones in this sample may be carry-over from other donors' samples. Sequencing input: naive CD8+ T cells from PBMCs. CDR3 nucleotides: TGTGCCAGCAGCCCAGGGGATGCGGATACGCAGTATTTT. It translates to CASSPGDADTQYF.